This is a list of T cell receptor beta chains from one sample in a study of cytomegalovirus exposure and HLA in healthy donors. Sequenced by immunoSEQ multiplex PCR; TCRdb stores in-frame clones only, minus some. The sample has approximately 200,000 clones, 81% seen once; the top ten hold around 1.2%. The source material was PBMCs. Receptor source: a woman aged 25 to 45 in good health and CMV-seronegative. CDR3s include the opening cysteine and the closing phenylalanine or tryptophan. D genes are given only for firm matches. Clone sizes are given selectively: once, few, many, or a class where the clone is expanded.

J gene,clone size,V gene,D gene,CDR3 protein,CDR3 DNA
TRBJ2-7,-,TRBV2,-,CASSDQVLVYEQYF,TGTGCCAGCAGTGATCAGGTGTTGGTCTACGAGCAGTACTTC
TRBJ1-2,-,TRBV6-5,-,CASSYSRENDGYTF,TGTGCCAGCAGTTACTCGAGGGAGAACGATGGCTACACCTTC
TRBJ1-2,-,TRBV19,TRBD1,CASSTGQGYGYTF,TGTGCCAGTAGCACGGGACAGGGCTATGGCTACACCTTC
TRBJ1-2,-,TRBV5-1,-,CASSLEAGANYGYTF,TGCGCCAGCAGCTTGGAGGCAGGGGCCAACTATGGCTACACCTTC
TRBJ1-6,-,TRBV9,-,CASSVAGRDNSPLHF,TGTGCCAGCAGCGTAGCCGGCCGGGATAATTCACCCCTCCACTTT
TRBJ1-2,-,TRBV29-1,-,CSVARQSYGYTF,TGCAGCGTAGCCCGACAGTCCTATGGCTACACCTTC
TRBJ2-3,-,TRBV2,TRBD2,CASNLAGSTDTQYF,TGTGCCAGCAATTTAGCGGGGTCCACAGATACGCAGTATTTT
TRBJ1-6,-,TRBV9,TRBD1,CASSSTGLNSPLHF,TGTGCCAGCTCCTCGACAGGGCTAAATTCACCCCTCCACTTT
TRBJ1-1,-,TRBV5-8,-,CASSFDGRGMNTEAFF,TGTGCCAGCAGCTTCGACGGGAGGGGGATGAACACTGAAGCTTTCTTT
TRBJ2-7,once,TRBV11-3,TRBD2,CASSLTSGHSYEQYF,TGTGCCAGCAGCTTGACTAGCGGACACTCCTACGAGCAGTACTTC
TRBJ2-7,-,TRBV10-3,-,CAISESARGGGEQYF,TGTGCCATCAGTGAGTCGGCCAGGGGAGGGGGCGAGCAGTACTTC
TRBJ1-5,-,TRBV27,-,CASKKSYRDSNQPQHF,TGTGCCAGTAAAAAAAGCTACAGAGATAGCAATCAGCCCCAGCATTTT
TRBJ2-7,-,TRBV14,-,CASSQDLRGNEQYF,TGTGCCAGCAGCCAAGATCTAAGGGGCAACGAGCAGTACTTC
TRBJ1-5,-,TRBV30,-,CAWSVAVSNQPQHF,TGTGCCTGGAGTGTGGCAGTTAGCAATCAGCCCCAGCATTTT
TRBJ1-2,-,TRBV7-2,TRBD1,CASSLVGQGIYGYTF,TGTGCCAGCAGCTTAGTGGGACAGGGGATCTATGGCTACACCTTC
TRBJ2-1,-,TRBV29-1,-,CSVVREFGSSYNEQFF,TGCAGCGTTGTCCGTGAGTTCGGTAGTTCCTACAATGAGCAGTTCTTC
TRBJ2-1,-,TRBV4-1,-,CASSPGGGANNEQFF,TGCGCCAGCAGCCCGGGTGGGGGGGCCAACAATGAGCAGTTCTTC
TRBJ2-1,-,TRBV9,TRBD2,CASSVSGVSYNEQFF,TGTGCCAGCAGCGTTAGCGGGGTCTCCTACAATGAGCAGTTCTTC
TRBJ2-7,-,TRBV7-9,-,CASSLMTPYEQYF,TGTGCCAGCAGCTTAATGACACCCTACGAGCAGTACTTC
TRBJ2-7,-,TRBV6-1,-,CASSEPQVLSYEQYF,TGTGCCAGCAGTGAACCCCAGGTCCTCAGCTACGAGCAGTACTTC
TRBJ1-4,-,TRBV6-5,-,CASRSKQGRVNEKLFF,TGTGCCAGCCGTTCGAAGCAGGGCCGGGTTAATGAAAAACTGTTTTTT
TRBJ2-7,-,TRBV7-6,TRBD2,CASSPRVAGSSYEQYF,TGTGCCAGCAGCCCCCGTGTAGCGGGCAGCTCCTACGAGCAGTACTTC
TRBJ1-2,-,TRBV5-1,-,CASSLADSSYGYTF,TGCGCCAGCAGCTTGGCGGACAGTTCCTATGGCTACACCTTC
TRBJ1-5,-,TRBV19,-,CASGTTSGQPGGAQHF,TGTGCCAGCGGTACAACTAGCGGACAGCCCGGCGGGGCCCAGCATTTT
TRBJ2-7,-,TRBV6-6,-,CASSRGTDYEQYF,TGTGCCAGCAGTAGGGGAACAGACTACGAGCAGTACTTC
TRBJ2-7,-,TRBV20-1,-,CSVGLREQYF,TGCAGTGTGGGGCTACGCGAGCAGTACTTC
TRBJ2-3,-,TRBV5-1,TRBD1,CASSLEGQATDTQYF,TGCGCCAGCAGCTTGGAGGGACAGGCGACAGATACGCAGTATTTT
TRBJ1-3,-,TRBV27,TRBD1,CASRPPGQGHSGNTIYF,TGTGCCAGCAGACCCCCGGGACAGGGGCACTCTGGAAACACCATATATTTT
TRBJ2-3,-,TRBV30,TRBD2,CAWSDLAGLGDTQYF,TGTGCCTGGAGTGATTTAGCGGGGTTGGGAGATACGCAGTATTTT
TRBJ1-6,-,TRBV18,-,CASSPGQANSPLHF,TGTGCCAGCTCACCTGGGCAGGCCAATTCACCCCTCCACTTT
TRBJ2-2,few,TRBV5-1,-,CASRAGETSTGELFF,TGCGCCAGCCGGGCGGGCGAGACCTCCACCGGGGAGCTGTTTTTT
TRBJ2-7,once,TRBV6-6,TRBD2,CASSWARTSGHYEQYF,TGTGCCAGCAGTTGGGCCCGGACTAGCGGCCACTACGAGCAGTACTTC
TRBJ2-3,-,TRBV28,TRBD1,CASRTRDRGTDTQYF,TGTGCCAGCAGAACCCGGGACAGAGGCACAGATACGCAGTATTTT
TRBJ2-7,-,TRBV19,TRBD1,CASSRKKEDRPRTYEQYF,TGTGCCAGTAGTAGAAAGAAGGAGGACAGGCCTCGTACCTACGAGCAGTACTTC
TRBJ2-2,-,TRBV9,-,CASSVSGDTGELFF,TGTGCCAGCAGCGTATCAGGGGACACCGGGGAGCTGTTTTTT
TRBJ2-2,-,TRBV7-9,TRBD2,CASKGLAGVGELFF,TGTGCCAGCAAAGGACTAGCGGGAGTAGGGGAGCTGTTTTTT
TRBJ2-3,-,TRBV4-1,TRBD2,CASSRIAGVTDTQYF,TGCGCCAGCAGCCGTATAGCGGGAGTCACAGATACGCAGTATTTT
TRBJ2-1,-,TRBV7-2,TRBD2,CASSLRLAGKNEQFF,TGTGCCAGCAGCTTACGACTAGCGGGAAAGAATGAGCAGTTCTTC
TRBJ1-1,-,TRBV6-5,-,CASSYEGWTATEAFF,TGTGCCAGCAGTTACGAGGGATGGACTGCCACTGAAGCTTTCTTT
TRBJ2-1,-,TRBV7-3,TRBD2,CASSSGGYNEQFF,TGTGCCAGCAGCTCGGGAGGCTACAATGAGCAGTTCTTC